This T cell receptor (beta chain) was recovered during a study of cytomegalovirus exposure and HLA in healthy donors (dated by TCRdb to about 2017). The study in broad terms: In an earlier analysis of under 750 of the donors, 276 Gb of sequence data and just under 120 million unique TCR beta sequences from 150 million to 200 million T cells were reported. Roughly 310 gigabases of sequencing data and approximately 84 million unique TCR sequences were included in an early release covering around 650 HLA-typed donors. Of the 300 to 450 genotyped donors, more than 75% were placed in the genetic ancestry cluster associated with self-reported Caucasian donors. The study was designed to test whether signatures of past pathogen exposure could be identified by cataloging public T cell receptors. The T cell repertoires of under 750 subjects were profiled by immunosequencing and related to cytomegalovirus serostatus. Along with the approximately 700-subject first cohort, a separate validation cohort of over 90 different subjects was used. High-throughput TCR immunosequencing, statistical association of individual TCRs with disease status, and machine learning were combined to predict cytomegalovirus infection status. A later analysis re-examined previously published TCR beta repertoires from roughly 650 donors and added high-resolution HLA genotyping to investigate patterns of TCR occurrence. In the later analysis, no new phenotypic data were used to find candidate immune exposures; instead, reliance was placed on TCR beta sequences and their occurrence across donors. An earlier analysis of about 600 of the donors used high-throughput TCR beta sequencing to judge whether each TCR beta V gene segment behaved as functional or pseudogenic. Donor age, sex, ethnicity and CMV serostatus were compiled alongside the repertoire data. Genome-wide SNP genotypes for about 65% of the roughly 670 donors were used in a later genetic analysis, which treated that subset as a discovery cohort. All discovery cohort repertoires had been generated using a single sequencing platform. HLA typing included class I and class II loci at four-digit resolution. The number of donors typed differed by locus, with roughly 620-640 for A, B, C, DRB1 and DQB1, roughly 520 for DQA1, 600 to 610 for DPA1, and roughly 450 for DPB1. About 5 DR-DQ haplotypes were handled as single units for association and clustering, since linkage in the cohort was strong. Across around 400 genotyped donors of the cohort, an average of approximately 200,000 unique TCR beta nucleotide sequences per donor were sequenced, and roughly 20% of those sequences were non-productive. Broad study findings and their caveats: The classifier was reported to diagnose cytomegalovirus status with high specificity and sensitivity in both the original cohort and the validation cohort. This cohort had only TCR beta chains sequenced, and the lack of alpha or paired-chain data limited which features could be detected. In a later analysis, most CMV-associated TCR beta chains were found to appear HLA-restricted, with HLA associations seemingly driven largely by CMV exposure. When HLA alleles, especially DR and DQ, strongly co-occurred, TCR associations were difficult to assign to individual alleles. In a later analysis, about 16,000 TCR beta sequences were associated with specific HLA alleles at a false discovery rate of 0.05. While some public TCRs were present in many individuals, most TCR sequences turned up only very rarely across donors. According to the authors, the approach could potentially be generalized to other disease states and immunological phenotypes. A later analysis reported that several top co-occurrence clusters appeared linked to parvovirus B19, influenza, CMV and Epstein-Barr virus. In a later analysis, the rate of TCR association differed among HLA loci, with DRB1 alleles having the most associated TCRs and HLA-C alleles having the fewest. Compared with the 666-donor mean, donors in an Asian-associated ancestry cluster had fewer N-insertions in productive TCRs, according to a later genetic analysis. Roughly uniform sequencing depth across donors was assumed in presence/absence analyses, although this assumption may not hold. The 87-base-pair reads could not distinguish some IMGT-functional V segments, including TRBV6-2 and TRBV6-3, so those segments were excluded. For the cohort, immune exposure information was limited to CMV serostatus. Because counts were too low, around 17 rarely observed V segments, including chromosome 9 orphons, were left out of the earlier analysis of some 600 of the donors. Correlated functional status among segregating V segments might be attributable to linkage disequilibrium, but an unknown experimental factor could not be ruled out. A cluster of highly shared sequence variants was judged likely to be a technical artifact of the sequencing pipeline. Three of the identified cytomegalovirus-associated TCR beta chains were confirmed in vitro to be specific for cytomegalovirus antigens. Broadly in line with IMGT annotations, most TCR beta V segments showed up in productive rearrangements about 90% or about 30% of the time in an earlier analysis of 587 of the donors. In the study, some 180 TCR beta chains were listed as associated with cytomegalovirus. In a later analysis, HLA-associated TCR beta chains were found to be more clonally expanded and to have lower generation probabilities than equally common non-associated chains. Because HLA typing was unavailable for some donors at each locus, only the typed subset was used in association tests. A further reported finding was that TCR beta sequences accurately predicted the HLA-A and HLA-B alleles for most subjects in the first cohort. In a later genetic analysis, a missense DCLRE1C variant was associated with V-gene and J-gene trimming of TCR beta chains, and the association was replicated in an independent cohort.

Including the terminal cysteine and phenylalanine, the CDR3 comprises 18 residues. Left in the record is the CDR3 DNA by itself, 54 bases read in frame from the first base. Per the germline V gene, SGHVS is the CDR1 and FQNEAQ is the CDR2. Trimming takes 3 bases from V and 3 bases from J, and the germline ends sit 20 bases apart. In total, 666 healthy bone marrow donors made up the cohort. Cohort members were all nominally healthy when sampled, although unrecorded immune exposures were likely present. The donor was CMV seronegative and belonged to the group of approximately 320 seronegative cohort members. A peripheral blood sample was provided by each donor, and peripheral blood mononuclear cells were used for TCR beta sequencing. Genomic DNA extraction from the blood cell samples was performed with the Qiagen DNeasy Blood Extraction Kit. Library prep was done by the immunoSEQ multiplex PCR assay. The multiplex PCR relied on a mix of 60 forward primers for TCR Vbeta segments and 13 reverse primers for TCR Jbeta segments. A multiplex PCR assay on genomic DNA amplified the CDR3 region of rearranged TCR beta genes. Amplified TCR beta libraries were sequenced as 87-base-pair reads on the Illumina HiSeq System. From the authors' description of their analysis: A later analysis tallied 70 million to 100 million unique TCR beta chains across the approximately 670 repertoires, and 10 million to 11 million of those chains were shared by two or more donors. A nearest-neighbor algorithm error-corrected the raw reads and collapsed the reads into unique sequences, merging closely related sequences to remove PCR and sequencing errors. V, D and J gene segments were assigned by aligning CDR3 sequences to IMGT reference sequences. For a sequence to be retained, a match of at least six nucleotides to both a V gene segment and a J gene segment was required. Rearrangements were classified as productive when the CDR3 lacked stop codons and remained in frame with V and J, and all other rearrangements were classified as non-productive. CDR3 was defined according to IMGT convention as the region running from the second conserved V-encoded cysteine to the conserved J-encoded phenylalanine. The earlier analysis of around 640 of the donors excluded sequences that lacked an unambiguous match to a single V gene segment. In an earlier analysis of 500 to 750 of the donors, V segments were called functional above 56.7% productive rearrangements and were called segregating when the between-donor standard deviation exceeded 5%. A statistical classification framework was built to diagnose cytomegalovirus status from the catalog of TCR beta chain sequences. A later analysis assigned V and J genes by comparing TCR nucleotide sequences with IMGT/GENE-DB human TR gene sequences. A later analysis assigned CDR3 sequences and most-parsimonious VDJ recombination scenarios with the TCRdist pipeline. In a later analysis, each TCR beta chain was defined by its CDR3 amino acid sequence together with its V-gene family, and reads lacking a unique V-gene family were excluded. As a way to deal with suspected cross-contamination and a sequencing artifact, a later analysis dropped roughly 620 nucleotide sequences that were highly shared and had low generation probability. For each public chain, a later analysis derived a clonal expansion index from normalized ranks of inferred template counts within each repertoire. In a later analysis, generation probabilities were computed with a VDJ recombination model fitted to out-of-frame rearrangements, and the resulting probabilities were checked against IGoR. In a later analysis, TCR-TCR, TCR-HLA and TCR-CMV co-occurrence was scored with hypergeometric tests, and a repertoire-size bias correction was applied to TCR pairs. To estimate false discovery rates, a later analysis permuted the HLA or CMV assignments 20 times. In a later analysis, co-occurring TCRs were grouped using DBSCAN, with TCRdist sequence similarity added in when clustering inside HLA-allele-positive subsets. Co-occurrence clustering excluded repertoires with fewer than 30,000 or more than 120,000 public chains, plus five with anomalous nucleotide sharing. Here the immuneACCESS table is served through TCRdb, limited to in-frame sequences with V and J called. Missing clones are a known gap in these copies; in checked studies unresolved V genes cover under half, and the rest lacks a known reason. V, J and clone size are those of that table, while D and trimming were read from the DNA. For this sample, the table gives 120,000 or so clones. Around 4% of the sample rests with the top ten.

Points on this clone: The antigen it recognizes is unknown.

The sequence was collected from a young man in good health and CMV-seronegative. The rearrangement combines TRBV7-8 with TRBJ1-4, and perhaps TRBD1 as D gene, on 6 matching bases. The material sequenced was PBMCs. The bases read TGTGCCAGCAGCTTCGGCAGGGGTGGTTCAGGGGCTAATGAAAAACTGTTTTTT. It specifies CASSFGRGGSGANEKLFF.